This is a list of T cell receptor beta chains from one sample in a study of glioma-infiltrating T cells. TCRdb passed the multiplex PCR reads through MiXCR, listing each CDR3 protein once. The table records 300,000 to 450,000 distinct CDR3 sequences, 41% of them present only once. The sequenced material came from glioma tissue, nonneoplastic brain tissue, or PBMCs (not recorded which). Receptor source: a human donor with low-grade glioma or glioblastoma, undergoing nonglioma brain surgery, or in good health (not recorded which). Both conserved end residues are part of each CDR3. D genes are given only for firm matches. For some rows the clone size is stated as once, few or many, or as a class when expanded; others skip it.

d_call: -
v_call: TRBV6-1
j_call: TRBJ1-5
clone_size: many
cdr3_nt: TGTGCCAGCAGTGCGTACACGGACAGAAATCAGCCCCAGCATTTT
cdr3_aa: CASSAYTDRNQPQHF

d_call: TRBD2
v_call: TRBV20-1
j_call: TRBJ2-3
clone_size: -
cdr3_nt: TGCAGTGCGACCGCGACTAGCGAAGGAGATACGCAGTATTTT
cdr3_aa: CSATATSEGDTQYF

d_call: -
v_call: TRBV20-1
j_call: TRBJ2-7
clone_size: -
cdr3_nt: TGCAGTGCAAAAGCTTTCGGGCTCGAGCAGTACTTC
cdr3_aa: CSAKAFGLEQYF

d_call: -
v_call: TRBV20-1
j_call: TRBJ2-2
clone_size: few
cdr3_nt: TGCAGTGCTAGGGGGACCAGGCTAGCTGGCCCCGGGGAGCTGTTTTTT
cdr3_aa: CSARGTRLAGPGELFF

d_call: -
v_call: TRBV20-1
j_call: TRBJ1-2
clone_size: few
cdr3_nt: TGCAGTGCCCCCTCCAGGTCTAGGGGCTATGGCTACACCTTC
cdr3_aa: CSAPSRSRGYGYTF

d_call: TRBD2
v_call: TRBV6-1
j_call: TRBJ2-1
clone_size: once
cdr3_nt: TGTGCCAGCAGTGAAGCGCTGGCGGGAGGCCACAATGAGCAGTTCTTC
cdr3_aa: CASSEALAGGHNEQFF

d_call: -
v_call: TRBV6-6
j_call: TRBJ2-5
clone_size: few
cdr3_nt: TGTGCCAGCAGTTACTCCCTTGCGGCAGGCCAAGAGACCCAGTACTTC
cdr3_aa: CASSYSLAAGQETQYF

d_call: TRBD1
v_call: TRBV27
j_call: TRBJ2-7
clone_size: -
cdr3_nt: TGTGCCAGCTCATACAGGGGAGCGTGGGACGAGCAGTACTTC
cdr3_aa: CASSYRGAWDEQYF

d_call: TRBD1
v_call: TRBV15
j_call: TRBJ2-7
clone_size: -
cdr3_nt: TGTGCCACCAGCGCTACACGGACAGGGGCCTACAAGCAGTACTTC
cdr3_aa: CATSATRTGAYKQYF

d_call: TRBD2
v_call: TRBV20-1
j_call: TRBJ2-5
clone_size: many
cdr3_nt: TGCAGTGCTTTAGACAGGACTAGCTTAGAGACCCAGTACTTC
cdr3_aa: CSALDRTSLETQYF

d_call: TRBD2
v_call: TRBV10-3
j_call: TRBJ2-5
clone_size: few
cdr3_nt: TGTGCCATCGGCGGACTAGCGAGGGGAAAGGAGACCCAGTACTTC
cdr3_aa: CAIGGLARGKETQYF

d_call: -
v_call: TRBV6-6
j_call: TRBJ2-3
clone_size: -
cdr3_nt: TGTGCCAGCAGTTACTCGGGAACCACAGATACGCAGTATTTT
cdr3_aa: CASSYSGTTDTQYF

d_call: -
v_call: TRBV3-1
j_call: TRBJ1-1
clone_size: many
cdr3_nt: TGTGCCAGCAGCCCGCGGCTGAACACTGAAGCTTTCTTT
cdr3_aa: CASSPRLNTEAFF

d_call: -
v_call: TRBV7-2
j_call: TRBJ2-3
clone_size: -
cdr3_nt: TGTGCCAGCAGCTTATGGGCGGAGCGCACAGATACGCAGTATTTT
cdr3_aa: CASSLWAERTDTQYF

d_call: -
v_call: TRBV7-3
j_call: TRBJ2-7
clone_size: -
cdr3_nt: TGTGCCAGCAGCTTAGGGAACCCAAGGATCTACGAGCAGTACTTC
cdr3_aa: CASSLGNPRIYEQYF

d_call: -
v_call: TRBV27
j_call: TRBJ2-5
clone_size: -
cdr3_nt: TGTGCCAGCAGTTTATTTCCCGGGTCCACAGATACCAAGTACTTC
cdr3_aa: CASSLFPGSTDTKYF

d_call: -
v_call: TRBV28
j_call: TRBJ1-2
clone_size: -
cdr3_nt: TGTGCCAGCAGTGGCTTCTGGGTCGGCTACACCTTC
cdr3_aa: CASSGFWVGYTF

d_call: TRBD2
v_call: TRBV7-3
j_call: TRBJ2-3
clone_size: few
cdr3_nt: TGTGCCAGCAGCTTAAGCGGACTAGCTGGAAGTCCGACAGATACGCAGTATTTT
cdr3_aa: CASSLSGLAGSPTDTQYF

d_call: -
v_call: TRBV20-1
j_call: TRBJ2-7
clone_size: -
cdr3_nt: TGCAGTGCTTGGCTGGGACTTCCCTACGAGCAGTACTTC
cdr3_aa: CSAWLGLPYEQYF

d_call: -
v_call: TRBV7-2
j_call: TRBJ1-2
clone_size: few
cdr3_nt: TGTGCCAGCACCCTACGTGCCCCCTATGGCTACACCTTC
cdr3_aa: CASTLRAPYGYTF

d_call: -
v_call: TRBV6-2/TRBV6-3
j_call: TRBJ1-2
clone_size: few
cdr3_nt: TGTGCCAGCAGTTACTCGACTGTAGGAAACTATGGCTACACCTTC
cdr3_aa: CASSYSTVGNYGYTF

d_call: TRBD1
v_call: TRBV28
j_call: TRBJ2-1
clone_size: few
cdr3_nt: TGTGCCGGCAGTAGGACAGGGGGCAACGATGAGCAGTTCTTC
cdr3_aa: CAGSRTGGNDEQFF

d_call: TRBD2
v_call: TRBV2
j_call: TRBJ2-5
clone_size: few
cdr3_nt: TGTGCCAGCAGTGAAGTGTTAGCGGGAGGTCAAGAGACCCAGTACTTC
cdr3_aa: CASSEVLAGGQETQYF

d_call: -
v_call: TRBV6-2/TRBV6-3
j_call: TRBJ1-1
clone_size: many
cdr3_nt: TGTGCCAGCACTGTGACAGGTGGTGAAGCTTTCTTT
cdr3_aa: CASTVTGGEAFF

d_call: TRBD2
v_call: TRBV20-1
j_call: TRBJ2-3
clone_size: -
cdr3_nt: TGCAGTGCTAGAGGACGTCTAAGGACTAGCGGGGTGGGGAAGGGAGATACGCAGTATTTT
cdr3_aa: CSARGRLRTSGVGKGDTQYF

d_call: TRBD1
v_call: TRBV11-2
j_call: TRBJ2-3
clone_size: -
cdr3_nt: TGTGCCAGCAGCTTCCGGGACAGGGGTCTCACAGATACGCAGTATTTT
cdr3_aa: CASSFRDRGLTDTQYF

d_call: -
v_call: TRBV5-4
j_call: TRBJ1-6
clone_size: few
cdr3_nt: TGTGCCAGCAGCTTGGGGGGGGGCGGAAAGAATTCACCCCTCCACTTT
cdr3_aa: CASSLGGGGKNSPLHF

d_call: TRBD2
v_call: TRBV6-1
j_call: TRBJ2-3
clone_size: many
cdr3_nt: TGTGCCAGCACTCTAGCGGGAATGGATACGCAGTATTTT
cdr3_aa: CASTLAGMDTQYF

d_call: TRBD1
v_call: TRBV6-9
j_call: TRBJ1-3
clone_size: -
cdr3_nt: TGTGCCAGCAGTTACGGGCAGGGGGAAAACAGCATATATTTT
cdr3_aa: CASSYGQGENSIYF

d_call: TRBD2
v_call: TRBV4-3
j_call: TRBJ2-1
clone_size: -
cdr3_nt: TGCGCCAGCAGCCGAAGGGGCGTAGCGGGGCCCATGAATGAGCAGTTCTTC
cdr3_aa: CASSRRGVAGPMNEQFF

d_call: -
v_call: TRBV19
j_call: TRBJ1-1
clone_size: few
cdr3_nt: TGTGCCAGTAGTTCCCGGGGAGGGGGGTACACTGAAGCTTTCTTT
cdr3_aa: CASSSRGGGYTEAFF

d_call: -
v_call: TRBV6-2/TRBV6-3
j_call: TRBJ1-5
clone_size: many
cdr3_nt: TGTGCCAGCAGTTACGCCAGGGCCGCAACCAATCAGCCCCAGCATTTT
cdr3_aa: CASSYARAATNQPQHF

d_call: -
v_call: TRBV28
j_call: TRBJ1-2
clone_size: once
cdr3_nt: TGTGCCAGCACCGCCCCAACCACGGGCTACACCTTC
cdr3_aa: CASTAPTTGYTF

d_call: TRBD2
v_call: TRBV20-1
j_call: TRBJ2-7
clone_size: -
cdr3_nt: TGCAGTGCGGGGGGGGGGGACTTTCCTTTTGAGCAGTACTTC
cdr3_aa: CSAGGGDFPFEQYF

d_call: -
v_call: TRBV18
j_call: TRBJ2-5
clone_size: -
cdr3_nt: TGTGCCAGCTCACCAATGAGCGGGTATCAAGAGACCCAGTACTTC
cdr3_aa: CASSPMSGYQETQYF

d_call: -
v_call: TRBV6-1
j_call: TRBJ2-7
clone_size: -
cdr3_nt: TGTGCCAGCAATGAAGCACCCATAAGATCGTCCTACGAGAAGTACTTC
cdr3_aa: CASNEAPIRSSYEKYF

d_call: -
v_call: TRBV20-1
j_call: TRBJ2-7
clone_size: few
cdr3_nt: TGCAGTGCTAGAGCTGTAAACTATGCCTACGAGCAGTACTTC
cdr3_aa: CSARAVNYAYEQYF

d_call: -
v_call: TRBV28
j_call: TRBJ1-5
clone_size: -
cdr3_nt: TGTGCCAGTAGTATGGCGCAGAATAGCAATCAGCCCCAGCATTTT
cdr3_aa: CASSMAQNSNQPQHF

d_call: -
v_call: TRBV15
j_call: TRBJ2-7
clone_size: -
cdr3_nt: TGTGCCACCAGCAGCCGCCTGGGCAGGGACCCATACGAGCAGTACTTC
cdr3_aa: CATSSRLGRDPYEQYF

d_call: -
v_call: TRBV20-1
j_call: TRBJ1-1
clone_size: -
cdr3_nt: TGCAGTGCTAGAGGAGGCAGGCCCGAAGCTTTCTTT
cdr3_aa: CSARGGRPEAFF

d_call: -
v_call: TRBV6-5
j_call: TRBJ2-1
clone_size: -
cdr3_nt: TGTGCCAGCAGTTACTCGGGGACATGGACTTACAATAAGCAGTTCTTC
cdr3_aa: CASSYSGTWTYNKQFF

d_call: TRBD2
v_call: TRBV7-2
j_call: TRBJ2-7
clone_size: once
cdr3_nt: TGTGCCAGCAGCTTAATCAGCGGGAGCTCCTACGAGCAGTACTTC
cdr3_aa: CASSLISGSSYEQYF

d_call: TRBD1
v_call: TRBV11-2
j_call: TRBJ2-4
clone_size: -
cdr3_nt: TGTGCCAGCAGCTCTAGGGGGCAGGGAGACATTCAGTACTTC
cdr3_aa: CASSSRGQGDIQYF

d_call: TRBD2
v_call: TRBV2
j_call: TRBJ2-3
clone_size: few
cdr3_nt: TGTGCCAGTACCCCGGGAGCGGGAGATGTCACAGATACGCAGTATTTT
cdr3_aa: CASTPGAGDVTDTQYF

d_call: TRBD2
v_call: TRBV25-1
j_call: TRBJ2-3
clone_size: -
cdr3_nt: TGTGCCAGCAGCCCACTAGGACTAGCGGGTCGGGATACGCAGTATTTT
cdr3_aa: CASSPLGLAGRDTQYF